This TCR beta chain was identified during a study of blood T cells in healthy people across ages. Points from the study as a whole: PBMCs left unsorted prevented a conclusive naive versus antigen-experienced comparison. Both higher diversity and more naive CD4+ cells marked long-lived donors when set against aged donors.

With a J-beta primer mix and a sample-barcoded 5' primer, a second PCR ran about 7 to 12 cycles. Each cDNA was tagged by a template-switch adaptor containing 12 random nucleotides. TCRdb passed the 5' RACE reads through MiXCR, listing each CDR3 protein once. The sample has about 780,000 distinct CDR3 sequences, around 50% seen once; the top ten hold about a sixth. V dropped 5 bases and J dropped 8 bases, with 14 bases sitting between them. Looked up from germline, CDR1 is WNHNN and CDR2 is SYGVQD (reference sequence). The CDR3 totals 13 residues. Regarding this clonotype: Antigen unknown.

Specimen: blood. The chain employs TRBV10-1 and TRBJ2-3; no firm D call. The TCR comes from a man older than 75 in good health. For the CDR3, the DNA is TGCGCCAGCAGTCCTAGTGGGGTTGGTACGCAGTATTTT. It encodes CASSPSGVGTQYF.